This paragraph covers one T cell receptor beta chain sequence. Which antigen it targets is not known. The data were produced on an Illumina HiSeq 2000. The TCR beta cDNA libraries were made using 5'RACE template switching, a step that added both a universal primer site and unique molecular identifiers. Priming for cDNA synthesis came from the TCR beta constant segment, and two successive PCR amplification steps followed. The authors' analysis ran thus. MIGEC handled demultiplexing of the reads and grouping by UMI, while MiTCR was used to assemble and quantify clonotypes. To exclude erroneous sequences, any TCR cDNA sequence not supported by at least two reads was discarded. The tcR package was used for downstream repertoire analysis, and clonotypes were matched across fractions by CDR3 nucleotide sequence plus V segment. VDJmatch was used to annotate antigen specificity against VDJdb, with one amino acid substitution allowed in CDR3. The reads underwent TCRdb reprocessing, giving one record for each CDR3 protein sequence and no DNA. It is TCRdb's table, rather than the study itself, that gives the V and J calls and clone size. The table kept for this sample lists a few hundred thousand distinct CDR3 sequences. Of the sample, roughly 5.2% is held by the ten largest clones.

The sample is drawn from a study of T cells expressing NK-cell markers (dated by TCRdb to the early 2020s). Context from the whole study: In sorted CD3+CD56+NKG2C+, CD3+CD56+NKG2C- and CD3+CD56-NKG2C+ T-cell subsets from several donors, TCR beta-chain repertoires were profiled. Among the eight sequenced donors, only one was HCMV-seronegative, while the other seven were HCMV-seropositive. Randomly selected healthy volunteers, three men and five women, were used as the eight sequenced donors. Illumina HiSeq 2000/2500, MiSeq or NextSeq was used to sequence libraries as 2 x 150 bp reads. General findings and caveats noted by the study authors: Those dominant clonotypes were again the most abundant among CD3+CD56-NKG2C+ cells in several donors, at about 25-60.1%. Whether the expanded NKG2C-expressing T cell clones were specific for HCMV antigens remained unclear. In a handful of donors, the dominant CD3+CD56+NKG2C+ clonotypes were among the top 10 CD8+ clonotypes and accounted for about 1.0-7.5% of CD8+ T cells.

To determine HCMV serostatus, a commercial ELISA kit was used to detect HCMV-specific IgG in serum. Ficoll density gradient centrifugation was used to isolate peripheral blood mononuclear cells from blood. This TCR was sampled from a man aged 18 to 70 in good health. Sequencing was done on a sample of blood T cells: a sorted CD56 or NKG2C T cell subset, CD4+ or CD8+ T cells, or bulk PBMC T cells (not recorded which).

The encoded CDR3 is CSALGSHSSYEQYF. The V and J genes are TRBV20-1 and TRBJ2-7. The CDR3 spans 14 residues, from the cysteine through the phenylalanine. The DNA is not on file. CDR1 and CDR2 are drawn from the germline V gene (reference sequence): DFQATT, SNEGSKA.